This T cell receptor (beta chain) is drawn from a study of cytomegalovirus exposure and HLA in healthy donors. Concerning this clone: Antigen specificity is unknown.

PCR amplification relied on 60 Vbeta primers (plus 13 Jbeta primers). TCRdb's copy holds only in-frame clones and misses some; the assay was immunoSEQ multiplex PCR. The sample records roughly 150,000 clones, approximately 78% being singletons. Germline V gene lookup returns CDR1 SSHAT and CDR2 FNYEAQ (reference sequence). The CDR3 runs to 16 residues. Broader study findings: With further analysis later on, most CMV-associated TCR beta chains appeared HLA-restricted. An observed cluster of highly shared sequence variants was recorded as a likely sequencing artifact.

The V call is TRBV7-7, the J call TRBJ2-5; 13 bases agree with TRBD2. The end of the DNA is better explained by TRBJ2-7, so the J call may be wrong. The sample taken for sequencing was PBMCs. The source is a woman aged 40 to 49 in good health and CMV-seropositive. The CDR3 DNA is TGTGCCAGCAGCGGACTAGCGGGAGTCCCCTCGTACGAGCAGTACTTC. This gives the protein CASSGLAGVPSYEQYF.